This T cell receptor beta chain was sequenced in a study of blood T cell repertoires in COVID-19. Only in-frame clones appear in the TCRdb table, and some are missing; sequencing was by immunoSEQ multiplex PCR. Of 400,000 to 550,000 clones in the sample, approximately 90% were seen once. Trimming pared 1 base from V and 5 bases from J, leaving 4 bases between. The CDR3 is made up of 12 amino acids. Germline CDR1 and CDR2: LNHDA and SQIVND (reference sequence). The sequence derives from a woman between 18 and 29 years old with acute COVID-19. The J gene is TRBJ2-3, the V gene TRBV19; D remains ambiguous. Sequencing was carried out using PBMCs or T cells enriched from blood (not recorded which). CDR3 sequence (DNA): TGTGCCAGTAGTATAGCTCTAGATACGCAGTATTTT. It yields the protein CASSIALDTQYF.